This entry is about one T cell receptor beta chain. Its specificity is not known. The sample is drawn from a study of CD4 T cells in relation to SARS-CoV-2 and coronaviruses. Study-level points and caveats: According to naive versus memory sequencing, detected responses are memory recall, not newly primed.

In germline, CDR1 is SGHDT, CDR2 YYEEEE. Trimming took 4 bases from V and 9 from J; bases not matched to a gene: 6. The CDR3 totals 12 residues. Uncultured naive and memory CD4+ T cells supplied DNA for deep TCR-beta sequencing. Clones were sequenced by immunoSEQ multiplex PCR, and TCRdb holds only the in-frame ones, with some missing. The sample comprises 40,000 or so clones, 80% to 90% of which are singletons, and roughly 3% rests with the top ten. This sequence joins TRBV5-6 and TRBJ1-1; 7 bases align to TRBD1. The receptor comes from an adult with COVID-19. The sample was memory CD4+ T cells from PBMCs. The CDR3 region has the DNA TGTGCCAGCAGCGCCTTGGGACAGCAAGCTTTCTTT. Amino acids: CASSALGQQAFF. Using reference TRBV5-6 and TRBJ1-1 for the parts outside the CDR3, the full variable domain is DAGVTQSPTHLIKTRGQQVTLRCSPKSGHDTVSWYQQALGQGPQFIFQYYEEEERQRGNFPDRFSGHQFPNYSSELNVNALLLGDSALYLCASSALGQQAFFGQGTRLTVV.